Here is one T cell receptor (beta chain) with its context. Its antigen is currently unknown. Just one base apart from a much larger clone, this may be a read error. The CDR3 is 16 amino acids. The trim removed 5 bases at V and 4 bases at J, leaving 7 bases unmatched. Germline-derived CDR1 and CDR2 are ENHRY and SYGVKD. This sample was taken from a study of Graves' ophthalmopathy and Graves' hyperthyroidism. Study information: Over 18 months of follow-up, stable hyperthyroidism required that no ophthalmopathy appear.

Researchers took RNA transcripts and amplified TCR beta CDR3 regions from them. First-round RT-PCR relied on HTBI primers, and a second-round multiplex PCR came next. A single record per CDR3 protein comes from TCRdb applying MiXCR to the multiplex PCR reads. This table has around 1.1 million distinct CDR3 sequences, about two fifths appearing once. Study-level results: It was with around 70% sensitivity and around 72% specificity that the model predicted ophthalmopathy progression.

Hyperthyroidism patients, aged 18 to 65, were newly diagnosed, under 2 months' duration. The sequenced sample was peripheral blood or thyroid tissue (not recorded which). The clonotype was recovered from an adult man with Graves' hyperthyroidism. The chain recombines TRBV10-3 with TRBJ1-5; 11 nucleotides match TRBD1. CDR3 nucleotide sequence: TGTGCCATCAGTTCGGGACAGGGGGGCCCGAATCAGCCCCAGCATTTT. Translating gives CAISSGQGGPNQPQHF.